Below are 15 T cell receptor beta chains sequenced from a single sample in a study of blood T cell repertoires in COVID-19. The repertoire was sequenced with immunoSEQ multiplex PCR; TCRdb's copy has only in-frame clones and lacks some. This table holds 300,000 or so clones, about nine tenths found once. The sample consisted of PBMCs or T cells enriched from blood (not recorded which). Source of these receptors: a woman in her thirties who had recovered from COVID-19.

This chain links TRBV14 with TRBJ2-4, with TRBD2 matching 9 bases. This CDR3 comprises 16 residues. Germline V gives CDR1 SGHDN, CDR2 FVKESK. J lost 9 bases, V lost 2 bases, and 11 bases had no gene match. The CDR3 DNA sequence: TGTGCCAGCAGCCAAACTAGCGGGCTCTCTCTCGGCATTCAGTACTTC. It is translated as CASSQTSGLSLGIQYF.

CDR3 nucleotide sequence: TGTGCCAGCTCACCCACCGGGACAGGGGGGGGCTACAATGAGCAGTTCTTC. Its protein product is CASSPTGTGGGYNEQFF. The genes are TRBV18 and TRBJ2-1; 11 bases agree with TRBD1. The trim removed 3 bases at V and 3 bases at J, leaving 7 bases unmatched. CDR1 is KGHSH, CDR2 LQKENI, per germline. The CDR3 loop spans 17 amino acids. Using reference TRBV18 and TRBJ2-1 for the parts outside the CDR3, the full variable domain is NAGVMQNPRHLVRRRGQEARLRCSPMKGHSHVYWYRQLPEEGLKFMVYLQKENIIDESGMPKERFSAEFPKEGPSILRIQQVVRGDSAAYFCASSPTGTGGGYNEQFFGPGTRLTVL.

The genes are TRBV27 and TRBJ2-2; TRBD2 might be the D (6 bases). Trimming stripped 8 bases from V and 5 bases from J, with 18 bases between. Germline loops: CDR1 MNHEY, CDR2 SMNVEV (reference sequence). The CDR3 totals 15 residues. CDR3 nucleotides: TGTGCCAGCGGCACTCTGGGGGGAGTGACCGGGGAGCTGTTTTTT. Its translation: CASGTLGGVTGELFF.

CDR3 nucleotides: TGTGCCAGCAGTCCGGGACAGCCTCAGCCCCAGCATTTT. It codes for CASSPGQPQPQHF. This chain links TRBV6-2 or TRBV6-3 with TRBJ1-5; 7 bases agree with TRBD1. V lost 5 bases, J lost 6 bases, and 4 bases stayed unmatched. CDR3 length equals 13 residues. Germline V CDR1 and CDR2: MNHEY, SVGEGT.

This chain uses TRBV2 with TRBJ1-2; TRBD1 is a possible D gene (5 bases). CDR1 and CDR2 from the germline V gene are SNHLY and FYNNEI. V was clipped by 0 bases and J by 4 bases, with 18 bases between them. The length of the CDR3 is 17 residues. The CDR3: CASSEALRQPYGYGYTF. The CDR3, as DNA: TGTGCCAGCAGTGAAGCGCTGAGACAGCCCTATGGCTATGGCTACACCTTC.

The chain uses TRBV5-1 and TRBJ2-3; the D gene is possibly TRBD1 (5 bases). The CDR3 has 13 residues. The V gene's germline CDR1 is SGHRS and CDR2 YFSETQ. Between the trimmed V and J ends, which lost 5 bases and 1 base, there was a span of 8 bases. The CDR3 here is CASRTDRTDTQYF. As DNA, the CDR3 is TGCGCCAGCAGGACAGACCGCACAGATACGCAGTATTTT.

This chain connects TRBV2 to TRBJ1-6; TRBD1 agrees at 9 bases. Germline CDR1 SNHLY, CDR2 FYNNEI. Losses at the gene ends were 4 bases for V and 9 bases for J; bases not matched to a gene: 4. The CDR3 has 14 residues. Here the CDR3 DNA reads TGTGCCAGCAGTGCGGGACAGGGTAGTTCACCCCTCCACTTT. It specifies CASSAGQGSSPLHF. Full variable domain (remainder filled in from reference TRBV2 and TRBJ1-6): EPEVTQTPSHQVTQMGQEVILRCVPISNHLYFYWYRQILGQKVEFLVSFYNNEISEKSEIFDDQFSVERPDGSNFTLKIRSTKLEDSAMYFCASSAGQGSSPLHFGNGTRLTVT.

The CDR3 is CASSIGLAGVNEQFF. The CDR3 DNA is TGTGCCAGCAGCATCGGACTAGCGGGAGTAAATGAGCAGTTCTTC. The rearrangement links TRBV28 to TRBJ2-1, with TRBD2 matching over 13 bases. The V segment lost 6 bases and the J segment 7 bases; nucleotides outside the gene matches: 6. Germline V gene sequence: CDR1 MDHEN, CDR2 SYDVKM. CDR3 length: 15 amino acids. The whole variable domain, filled in from reference TRBV28 and TRBJ2-1, reads DVKVTQSSRYLVKRTGEKVFLECVQDMDHENMFWYRQDPGLGLRLIYFSYDVKMKEKGDIPEGYSVSREKKERFSLILESASTNQTSMYLCASSIGLAGVNEQFFGPGTRLTVL.

This clone was counted between two and nine times. The rearrangement joins TRBV3-1 (or the pseudogene TRBV3-2) to TRBJ1-6, with a possible D match to TRBD1 (5 bases). The CDR3 is 15 amino acids. In germline, CDR1 is LGHDT, CDR2 YNNKEL (reference sequence). The V end was cut by 4 bases, the J end by 7 bases, with 14 bases between. This CDR3 reads CASSLGGARNSPLHF. The CDR3 DNA reads as TGTGCCAGCAGCCTAGGTGGGGCGCGAAATTCACCCCTCCACTTT.

The V call is TRBV3-1 (or the pseudogene TRBV3-2), the J call TRBJ2-7; perhaps TRBD2 as D (6 bases). V lost 4 bases and J 6 bases, leaving 10 bases between the germline ends. Germline CDR1 and CDR2: LGHDT and YNNKEL (reference sequence). This CDR3 has 12 residues. CDR3 residues: CASSLAEGEQYF. The CDR3 coding sequence is TGTGCCAGCAGCCTAGCGGAGGGCGAGCAGTACTTC.

The chain joins TRBV19 to TRBJ1-5; 7 nucleotides align to TRBD1. This CDR3 is built from 16 residues. With V trimmed by 7 bases and J by 0 bases, 9 bases remained unmatched. Per the germline V gene, CDR1 is LNHDA and CDR2 is SQIVND (reference sequence). The CDR3 region has the DNA TGTGCCAGTACAATCCGGACAGGAACTAGCAATCAGCCCCAGCATTTT. It is translated as CASTIRTGTSNQPQHF.

The V call is TRBV28, the J call TRBJ2-3; D might be TRBD1 (5 bases). V lost 5 bases and J 4 bases, leaving 10 bases between the germline ends. The CDR3 extends over 13 amino acids. Germline lookup yields CDR1 MDHEN and CDR2 SYDVKM. Here the CDR3 reads CASSPPGPDTQYF. CDR3 nucleotides: TGTGCCAGCAGTCCACCAGGGCCAGATACGCAGTATTTT.

V is TRBV29-1 and J is TRBJ1-2; D perhaps matches TRBD1 (5 bases). V lost 8 bases and J lost 6, with 19 bases in between. CDR1 SQVTM and CDR2 ANQGSEA come from the germline V gene. The length of the CDR3 is 13 residues. The CDR3 coding sequence is TGCAGCCACAAGTCGGCCAGGGCGGATGGCTACACCTTC. Amino acids: CSHKSARADGYTF. The whole variable domain, filled in from reference TRBV29-1 and TRBJ1-2, reads SAVISQKPSRDICQRGTSLTIQCQVDSQVTMMFWYRQQPGQSLTLIATANQGSEATYESGFVIDKFPISRPNLTFSTLTVSNMSPEDSSIYLCSHKSARADGYTFGSGTRLTVV.

The V call is TRBV9, the J call TRBJ2-1, with 12 bases aligning to TRBD2. Germline trimming cut 0 bases from V and 2 bases from J; bases unmatched to any gene: 6. CDR1 and CDR2 from the germline V gene are SGDLS and YYNGEE. This CDR3 has 18 residues. CDR3 bases: TGTGCCAGCAGCGTAGGACTAGCGGGAGACGGGGCCTACAATGAGCAGTTCTTC. As protein: CASSVGLAGDGAYNEQFF. The full variable domain, its missing parts supplied by reference TRBV9 and TRBJ2-1, is DSGVTQTPKHLITATGQRVTLRCSPRSGDLSVYWYQQSLDQGLQFLIQYYNGEERAKGNILERFSAQQFPDLHSELNLSSLELGDSALYFCASSVGLAGDGAYNEQFFGPGTRLTVL.

This sequence joins TRBV4-3 and TRBJ1-5, with D possibly TRBD1 on 5 matching bases. CDR1 is LGHNA and CDR2 is YSLEER in the germline V gene. This CDR3 spans 14 amino acids. Trimming shortened V by 2 bases and J by 3 bases, and 8 bases separated the two germline ends. The CDR3 sequence: CASSQQGFNQPQHF. The DNA of the CDR3 is TGCGCCAGCAGCCAACAGGGATTCAATCAGCCCCAGCATTTT.